The 18 T cell receptor beta chains below all came from one sample that was sequenced in a study of beta chain features in type 1 diabetes. Study-wide findings and caveats: Among patients with Type 1 diabetes, TCRB CDR3s were moderately but significantly shorter in every one of the four CD4+ subsets.

Their target antigens are unknown. Sequencing targeted expressed TCRB transcripts, as all isolated RNA had been reverse transcribed. The data were produced by immunoSEQ multiplex PCR, yet TCRdb's version contains in-frame clones alone and is incomplete. The repertoire includes around 310,000 clones, approximately 13% of them detected once, and roughly 0.015% sits in the top ten. What was sequenced was naive CD4+ T cells from blood. Receptors originate from a woman between 18 and 29 years old with type 1 diabetes.

This clone was seen only a few times. The chain has TRBV9 and TRBJ2-7; 10 bases match TRBD1. This CDR3 comprises 15 residues. Germline V gives CDR1 SGDLS, CDR2 YYNGEE. Trimming at V came to 1 base and at J to 3 bases, leaving 4 bases not matched to a gene. CDR3 nucleotides: TGTGCCAGCAGCGTAACCGGGACAGGGGACTACGAGCAGTACTTC. Residues: CASSVTGTGDYEQYF.

This clone was seen a few times. This chain uses TRBV7-9 with TRBJ2-7, with a weak D call TRBD1 (5 bases). V was shortened by 1 base and J by 4 bases, with 8 bases between the two germline ends. This CDR3 comprises 13 residues. Germline V CDR1 and CDR2: SEHNR, FQNEAQ (reference sequence). Written as DNA, the CDR3 is TGTGCCAGCAGCTTAGGGACAAGATACGAGCAGTACTTC. Its protein product is CASSLGTRYEQYF.

V and J are TRBV4-3 and TRBJ1-3; TRBD1 might be the D (6 bases). Germline lookup yields CDR1 LGHNA and CDR2 YSLEER. CDR3 length: 15 amino acids. The V and J ends lost 3 bases and 3 bases respectively, with 12 bases between them. DNA of the CDR3: TGCGCCAGCAGCCACCAGGGGATAGTTGGAAACACCATATATTTT. This codes for CASSHQGIVGNTIYF.

This clone was observed a handful of times. The chain couples TRBV4-2 to TRBJ2-7, with D maybe TRBD2 (5 bases). CDR3 size: 15 residues. The V and J ends lost 1 base and 3 bases respectively, with 13 bases between them. Germline values: CDR1 LGHNA, CDR2 YNFKEQ. DNA of the CDR3: TGTGCCAGCAGCCAAGGTGCGGACTTAAACTACGAGCAGTACTTC. Amino acid sequence: CASSQGADLNYEQYF.

The rearrangement links TRBV6-6 to TRBJ2-1, with D hard to call. CDR1 and CDR2 (germline): MNHNY, SVGAGI (reference sequence). CDR3 length: 15 amino acids. V dropped 0 bases and J dropped 7 bases, with 13 bases sitting between them. The CDR3 here is CASSYSRLPGNEQFF. CDR3 coding DNA: TGTGCCAGCAGTTACTCGCGCCTCCCGGGTAATGAGCAGTTCTTC.

This clone was picked up a small number of times. The chain is built from TRBV19 and TRBJ2-3; TRBD2 matches 8 bases. CDR1 and CDR2 (germline): LNHDA, SQIVND (reference sequence). Unmatched junction bases numbered 3, after V lost 5 bases and J lost 2 bases. The CDR3 runs to 14 residues. CDR3 amino acids: CASSRGGFTDTQYF. CDR3 bases: TGTGCCAGTAGTCGGGGGGGGTTCACAGATACGCAGTATTTT.

This clone turned up a few times. The chain combines TRBV4-1 with TRBJ2-3; TRBD1 agrees at 8 bases. The CDR3 runs to 15 residues. J was trimmed by 0 bases and V by 4 bases; bases with no gene match: 3. The V gene's germline CDR1 is MGHRA and CDR2 YSYEKL. CDR3 residues: CASSLTGGSTDTQYF. As DNA, the CDR3 is TGCGCCAGCAGCCTCACAGGGGGGAGCACAGATACGCAGTATTTT.

This clone was counted between two and nine times. This chain connects TRBV19 to TRBJ2-6; D perhaps matches TRBD2 (6 bases). V lost 7 bases to trimming and J lost 2 bases, with 15 bases between them. This CDR3 spans 16 amino acids. The germline CDR1 and CDR2 sequences are LNHDA and SQIVND (reference sequence). The CDR3 coding sequence is TGTGCCAGTACCACGGAAGGGACTGCTGGGGCCAACGTCCTGACTTTC. It encodes CASTTEGTAGANVLTF.

This clone was picked up a small number of times. The rearrangement uses TRBV12-5 and TRBJ2-1, with TRBD2 matching 8 bases. CDR3 size: 16 residues. CDR1 and CDR2 from the germline V gene are LGHNT and FRNRAP. V shed 3 bases, J shed 1 base, and the junction held 5 bases outside the gene matches. The DNA of the CDR3 is TGTGCTAGTGGTTTTTTCAGCGGGAGTTCCTACAATGAGCAGTTCTTC. Encoded protein: CASGFFSGSSYNEQFF.

This clone was seen only a few times. The sample holds other DNA sequences that translate to the same CDR3. The chain is built from TRBV18 and TRBJ2-7, with TRBD2 matching 11 bases. J was trimmed by 0 bases and V by 6 bases; bases with no gene match: 4. Germline V gene lookup returns CDR1 KGHSH and CDR2 LQKENI. The CDR3 has 15 residues. CDR3 coding DNA: TGTGCCAGCTCGCCTACTAGCGGGAGCTCCTACGAGCAGTACTTC. It codes for CASSPTSGSSYEQYF. Full variable domain (rest looked up from reference TRBV18 and TRBJ2-7): NAGVMQNPRHLVRRRGQEARLRCSPMKGHSHVYWYRQLPEEGLKFMVYLQKENIIDESGMPKERFSAEFPKEGPSILRIQQVVRGDSAAYFCASSPTSGSSYEQYFGPGTRLTVT.

The chain is built from TRBV6-5 and TRBJ2-1; 14 nucleotides line up with TRBD2. Trimming at V came to 7 bases and at J to 9 bases, leaving 5 bases not matched to a gene. This CDR3 spans 14 amino acids. Looked up from germline, CDR1 is MNHEY and CDR2 is SVGAGI. The CDR3 loop reads CASTTGTSGGEQFF. The CDR3 coding sequence is TGTGCCAGCACGACCGGGACTAGCGGGGGTGAGCAGTTCTTC.

This clone has a handful of counts. The chain joins TRBV19 to TRBJ2-3, with 7 bases aligning to TRBD2. V was clipped by 7 bases and J by 0 bases; unmatched bases: 4. The length of the CDR3 is 14 residues. Germline CDR1 reads LNHDA; CDR2 reads SQIVND (reference sequence). CDR3 loop: CASNNGRSTDTQYF. In DNA form, the CDR3 reads TGTGCCAGTAACAACGGGAGGAGCACAGATACGCAGTATTTT.

The rearrangement joins TRBV29-1 to TRBJ2-7; possibly TRBD1 for D (5 bases). CDR1 is SQVTM and CDR2 is ANQGSEA in the germline V gene. This CDR3 region has 12 residues. The ends were cut back, 7 bases at V and 3 bases at J, with 13 bases in the middle. The CDR3 DNA follows: TGCAGCGCCCTGCGGACAAACTACGAGCAGTACTTC. Encoded protein: CSALRTNYEQYF.

The V gene is TRBV27, the J gene TRBJ1-5, with D tentatively TRBD1 (5 bases). V was pared by 8 bases and J by 2 bases, with 10 bases between. CDR3 length: 13 residues. From germline, CDR1 is MNHEY and CDR2 SMNVEV (reference sequence). In DNA, the CDR3 is TGTGCCAGCGCCAGGGTGCGCAATCAGCCCCAGCATTTT. Translation: CASARVRNQPQHF.

J is TRBJ2-1 and V is TRBV4-3; 7 bases fit TRBD2. The CDR3 extends over 17 amino acids. V gave up 7 bases and J gave up 5 bases; unmatched junction bases: 17. From germline, CDR1 is LGHNA and CDR2 YSLEER. CDR3 nucleotides: TGCGCCAGCAACCTTGACCTCCACCGGGGACTAAACAATGAGCAGTTCTTC. Protein sequence: CASNLDLHRGLNNEQFF.

This clone has just a few counts. The chain links TRBV6-5 to TRBJ2-2, with D tentatively TRBD2 (6 bases). V lost 8 bases to trimming and J lost 3 bases, with 10 bases between them. CDR1 is MNHEY, CDR2 SVGAGI, per germline. The CDR3 extends over 13 amino acids. This CDR3 is CASLSGDTGELFF. For the CDR3, the DNA is TGTGCCAGCCTATCGGGGGACACCGGGGAGCTGTTTTTT.

The chain joins TRBV7-9 to TRBJ2-1, with a tentative D call TRBD2 (6 bases). Per germline, CDR1 SEHNR and CDR2 FQNEAQ (reference sequence). This CDR3 has 11 residues. Between the trimmed V and J ends, which lost 6 bases and 15 bases, there was a span of 15 bases. The CDR3 DNA reads TGTGCCAGCAGGACCGTAGCGGAGGGGTTCTTC. Translation: CASRTVAEGFF. The full variable domain, with the rest looked up from reference TRBV7-9 and TRBJ2-1, is DTGVSQNPRHKITKRGQNVTFRCDPISEHNRLYWYRQTLGQGPEFLTYFQNEAQLEKSRLLSDRFSAERPKGSFSTLEIQRTEQGDSAMYLCASRTVAEGFFGPGTRLTVL.

The chain recombines TRBV12-5 with TRBJ2-7; 7 nucleotides align to TRBD1. J was trimmed by 2 bases and V by 0 bases; bases with no gene match: 10. The CDR3 is made up of 17 amino acids. CDR1 LGHNT and CDR2 FRNRAP come from the germline V gene. This CDR3 is CASGLVSDRARPYEQYV. For the CDR3, the DNA is TGTGCTAGTGGTTTGGTAAGTGACAGGGCTCGCCCCTACGAGCAGTACGTC.